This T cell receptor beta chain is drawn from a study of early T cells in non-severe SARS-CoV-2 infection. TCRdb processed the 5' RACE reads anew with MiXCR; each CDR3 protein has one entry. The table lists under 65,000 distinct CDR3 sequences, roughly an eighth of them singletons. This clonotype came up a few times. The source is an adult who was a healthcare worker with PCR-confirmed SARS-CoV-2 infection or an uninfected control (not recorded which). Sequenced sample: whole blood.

CDR3 in DNA: TGTGCCAGCAGCTTAGTTGCGGGGGGGCCTGGTGAGCAGTTCTTC. Translated, it gives CASSLVAGGPGEQFF. The chain couples TRBV7-9 to TRBJ2-1; 9 bases line up with TRBD2. The junction had 7 bases not matched to a gene; V was cut back by 1 base and J by 9 bases. Germline CDR1 reads SEHNR; CDR2 reads FQNEAQ (reference sequence). The CDR3 sequence is 15 residues long. The full variable domain, with the rest looked up from reference TRBV7-9 and TRBJ2-1, is DTGVSQNPRHKITKRGQNVTFRCDPISEHNRLYWYRQTLGQGPEFLTYFQNEAQLEKSRLLSDRFSAERPKGSFSTLEIQRTEQGDSAMYLCASSLVAGGPGEQFFGPGTRLTVL.